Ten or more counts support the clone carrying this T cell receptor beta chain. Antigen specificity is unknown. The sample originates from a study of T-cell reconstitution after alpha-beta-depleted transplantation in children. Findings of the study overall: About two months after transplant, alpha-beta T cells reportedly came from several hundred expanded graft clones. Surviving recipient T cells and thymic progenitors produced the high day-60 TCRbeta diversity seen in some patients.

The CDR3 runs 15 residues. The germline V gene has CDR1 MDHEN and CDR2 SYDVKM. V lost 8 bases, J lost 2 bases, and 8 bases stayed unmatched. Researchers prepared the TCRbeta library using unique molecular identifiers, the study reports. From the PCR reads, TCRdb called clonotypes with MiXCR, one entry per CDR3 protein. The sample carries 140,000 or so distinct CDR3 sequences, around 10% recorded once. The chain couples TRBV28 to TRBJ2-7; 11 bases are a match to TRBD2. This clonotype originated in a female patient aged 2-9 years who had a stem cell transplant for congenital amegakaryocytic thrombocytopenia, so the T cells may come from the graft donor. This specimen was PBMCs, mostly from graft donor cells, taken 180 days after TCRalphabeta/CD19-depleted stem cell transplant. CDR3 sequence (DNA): TGTGCCAGCGTCCGACCGGGACTAGCGGCCTACGAGCAGTACTTC. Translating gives CASVRPGLAAYEQYF. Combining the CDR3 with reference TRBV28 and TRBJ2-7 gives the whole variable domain DVKVTQSSRYLVKRTGEKVFLECVQDMDHENMFWYRQDPGLGLRLIYFSYDVKMKEKGDIPEGYSVSREKKERFSLILESASTNQTSMYLCASVRPGLAAYEQYFGPGTRLTVT.